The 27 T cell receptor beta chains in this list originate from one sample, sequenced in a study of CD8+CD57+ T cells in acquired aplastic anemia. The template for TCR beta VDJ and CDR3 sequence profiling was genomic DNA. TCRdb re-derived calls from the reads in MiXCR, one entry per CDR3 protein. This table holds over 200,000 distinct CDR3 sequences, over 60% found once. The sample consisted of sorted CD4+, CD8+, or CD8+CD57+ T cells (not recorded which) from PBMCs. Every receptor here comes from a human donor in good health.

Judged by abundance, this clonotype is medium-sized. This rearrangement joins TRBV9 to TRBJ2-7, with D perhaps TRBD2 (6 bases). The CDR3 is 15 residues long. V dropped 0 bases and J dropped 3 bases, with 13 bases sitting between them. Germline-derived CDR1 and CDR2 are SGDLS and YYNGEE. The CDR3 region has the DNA TGTGCCAGCAGCGTAGGGGTTAGCGGATACTACGAGCAGTACTTC. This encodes CASSVGVSGYYEQYF.

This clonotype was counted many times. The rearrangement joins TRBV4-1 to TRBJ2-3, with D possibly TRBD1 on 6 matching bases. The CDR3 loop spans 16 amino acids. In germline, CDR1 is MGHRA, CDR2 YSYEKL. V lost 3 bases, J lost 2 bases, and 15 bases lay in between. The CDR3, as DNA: TGCGCCAGCAGCCAGGCACAGGGTTTGGCCACAGATACGCAGTATTTT. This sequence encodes CASSQAQGLATDTQYF.

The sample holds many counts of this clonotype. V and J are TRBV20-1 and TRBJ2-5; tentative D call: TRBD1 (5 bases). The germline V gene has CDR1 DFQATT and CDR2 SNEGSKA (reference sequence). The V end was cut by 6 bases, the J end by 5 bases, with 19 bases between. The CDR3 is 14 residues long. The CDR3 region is CSARALTVWETQYF. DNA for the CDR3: TGCAGTGCCCGCGCCCTGACAGTATGGGAGACCCAGTACTTC.

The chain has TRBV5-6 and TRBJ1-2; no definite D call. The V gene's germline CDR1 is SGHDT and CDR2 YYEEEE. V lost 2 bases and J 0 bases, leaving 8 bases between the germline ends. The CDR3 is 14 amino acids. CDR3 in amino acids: CASSLRQSNYGYTF. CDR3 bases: TGTGCCAGCAGCTTACGCCAATCTAACTATGGCTACACCTTC.

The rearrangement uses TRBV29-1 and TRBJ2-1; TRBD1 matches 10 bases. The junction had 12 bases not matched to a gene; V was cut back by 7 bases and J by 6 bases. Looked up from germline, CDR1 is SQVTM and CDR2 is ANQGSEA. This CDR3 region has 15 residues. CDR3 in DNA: TGCAGCGCCCAACCCGGGACAGGGGTCTTCAATGAGCAGTTCTTC. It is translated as CSAQPGTGVFNEQFF.

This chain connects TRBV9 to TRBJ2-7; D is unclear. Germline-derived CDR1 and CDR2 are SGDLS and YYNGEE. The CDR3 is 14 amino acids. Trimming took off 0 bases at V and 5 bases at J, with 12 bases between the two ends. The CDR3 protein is CASSVGSASNEQYF. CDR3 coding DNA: TGTGCCAGCAGCGTAGGAAGTGCGAGTAACGAGCAGTACTTC. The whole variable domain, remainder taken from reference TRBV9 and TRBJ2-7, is DSGVTQTPKHLITATGQRVTLRCSPRSGDLSVYWYQQSLDQGLQFLIQYYNGEERAKGNILERFSAQQFPDLHSELNLSSLELGDSALYFCASSVGSASNEQYFGPGTRLTVT.

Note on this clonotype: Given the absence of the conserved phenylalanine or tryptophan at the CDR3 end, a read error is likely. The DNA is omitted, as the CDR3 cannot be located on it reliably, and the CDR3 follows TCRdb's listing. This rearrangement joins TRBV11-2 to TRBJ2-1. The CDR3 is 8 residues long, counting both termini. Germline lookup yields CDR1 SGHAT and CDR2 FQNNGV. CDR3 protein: CASSLVST.

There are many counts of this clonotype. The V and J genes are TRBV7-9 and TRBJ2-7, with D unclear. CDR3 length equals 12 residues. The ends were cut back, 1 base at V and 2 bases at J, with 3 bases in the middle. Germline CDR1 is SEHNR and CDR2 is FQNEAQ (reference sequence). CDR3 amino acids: CASSLGAYEQYF. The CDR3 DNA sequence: TGTGCCAGCAGCTTAGGCGCCTACGAGCAGTACTTC.

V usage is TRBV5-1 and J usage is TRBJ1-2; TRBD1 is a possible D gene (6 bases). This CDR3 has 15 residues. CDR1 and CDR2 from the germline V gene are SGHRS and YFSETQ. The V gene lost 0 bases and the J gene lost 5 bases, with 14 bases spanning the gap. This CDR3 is CASSLGTALIYGYTF. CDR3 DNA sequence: TGCGCCAGCAGCTTGGGGACAGCCCTCATTTATGGCTACACCTTC. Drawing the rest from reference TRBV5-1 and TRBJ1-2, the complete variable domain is KAGVTQTPRYLIKTRGQQVTLSCSPISGHRSVSWYQQTPGQGLQFLFEYFSETQRNKGNFPGRFSGRQFSNSRSEMNVSTLELGDSALYLCASSLGTALIYGYTFGSGTRLTVV.

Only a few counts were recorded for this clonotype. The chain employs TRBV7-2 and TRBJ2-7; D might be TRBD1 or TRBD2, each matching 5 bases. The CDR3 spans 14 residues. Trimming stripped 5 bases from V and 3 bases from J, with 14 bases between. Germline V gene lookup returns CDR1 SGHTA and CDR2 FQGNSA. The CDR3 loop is CASSPVGEIYEQYF. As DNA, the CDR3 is TGTGCCAGCAGCCCAGTGGGGGAAATCTACGAGCAGTACTTC.

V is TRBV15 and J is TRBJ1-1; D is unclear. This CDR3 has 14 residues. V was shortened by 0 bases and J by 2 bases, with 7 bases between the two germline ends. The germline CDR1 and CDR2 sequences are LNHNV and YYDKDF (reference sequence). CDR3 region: CATSRDSVNTEAFF. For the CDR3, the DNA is TGTGCCACCAGCAGAGATTCCGTCAACACTGAAGCTTTCTTT.

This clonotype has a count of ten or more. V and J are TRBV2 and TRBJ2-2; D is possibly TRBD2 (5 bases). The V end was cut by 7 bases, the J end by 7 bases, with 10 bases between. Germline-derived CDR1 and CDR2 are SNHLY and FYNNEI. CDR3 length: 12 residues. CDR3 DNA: TGTGCCAGCACAAGAGGAGGCGGGGAGCTGTTTTTT. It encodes CASTRGGGELFF.

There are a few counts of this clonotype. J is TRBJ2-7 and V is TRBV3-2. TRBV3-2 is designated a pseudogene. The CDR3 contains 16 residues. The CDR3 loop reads CASSQDKGLFGYEQYF. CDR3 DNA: TGTGCCAGCAGCCAAGATAAAGGGTTATTTGGTTACGAGCAGTACTTC.

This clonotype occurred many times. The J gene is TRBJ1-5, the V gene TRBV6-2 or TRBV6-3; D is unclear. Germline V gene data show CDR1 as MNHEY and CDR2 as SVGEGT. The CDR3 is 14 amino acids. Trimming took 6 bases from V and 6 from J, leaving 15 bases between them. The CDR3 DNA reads TGTGCCAGCAGCCTTGAGGAGGGCGGTCAGCCCCAGCATTTT. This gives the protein CASSLEEGGQPQHF.

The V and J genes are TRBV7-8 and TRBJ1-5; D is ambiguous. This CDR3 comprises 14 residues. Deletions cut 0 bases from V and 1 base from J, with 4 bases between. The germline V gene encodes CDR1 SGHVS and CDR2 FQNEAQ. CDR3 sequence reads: CASSLAPSNQPQHF. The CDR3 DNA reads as TGTGCCAGCAGCTTAGCACCCAGCAATCAGCCCCAGCATTTT.

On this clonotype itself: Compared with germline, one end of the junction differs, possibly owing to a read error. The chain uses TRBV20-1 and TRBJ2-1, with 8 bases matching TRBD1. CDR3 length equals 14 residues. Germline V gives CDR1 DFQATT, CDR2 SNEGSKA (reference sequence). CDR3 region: CSAKRTGLGNEQFF. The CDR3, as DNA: TGCAGTGCAAAGAGGACAGGGCTTGGAAATGAGCAGTTCTTT.

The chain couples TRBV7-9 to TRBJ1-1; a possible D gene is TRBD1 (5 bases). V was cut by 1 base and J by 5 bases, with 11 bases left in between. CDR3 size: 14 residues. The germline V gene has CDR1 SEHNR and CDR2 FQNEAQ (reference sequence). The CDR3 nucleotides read TGTGCCAGCAGCTTAGAGGCCAGGGCTACTGAAGCTTTCTTT. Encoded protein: CASSLEARATEAFF.

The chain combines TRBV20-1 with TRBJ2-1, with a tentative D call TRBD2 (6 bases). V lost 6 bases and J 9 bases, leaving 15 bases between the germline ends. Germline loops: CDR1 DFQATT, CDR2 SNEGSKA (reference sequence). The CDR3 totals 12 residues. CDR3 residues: CSAHYTSFEQFF. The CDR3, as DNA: TGCAGTGCCCATTACACTAGCTTTGAGCAGTTCTTC.

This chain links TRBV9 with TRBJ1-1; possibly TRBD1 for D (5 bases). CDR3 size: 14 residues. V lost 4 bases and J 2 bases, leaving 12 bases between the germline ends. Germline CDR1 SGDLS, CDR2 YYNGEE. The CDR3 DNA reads TGTGCCAGCAGCCCAAGGGGATCTAACACTGAAGCTTTCTTT. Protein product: CASSPRGSNTEAFF. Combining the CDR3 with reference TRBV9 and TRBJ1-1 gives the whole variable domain DSGVTQTPKHLITATGQRVTLRCSPRSGDLSVYWYQQSLDQGLQFLIQYYNGEERAKGNILERFSAQQFPDLHSELNLSSLELGDSALYFCASSPRGSNTEAFFGQGTRLTVV.

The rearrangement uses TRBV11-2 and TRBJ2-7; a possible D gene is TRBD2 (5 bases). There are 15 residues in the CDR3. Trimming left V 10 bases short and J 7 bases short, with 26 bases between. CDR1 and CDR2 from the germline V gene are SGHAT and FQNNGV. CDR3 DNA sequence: TGTGCCAACAGTCTACGGCGGTCCTCTTGGGAGGAGCAGTACTTC. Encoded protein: CANSLRRSSWEEQYF.

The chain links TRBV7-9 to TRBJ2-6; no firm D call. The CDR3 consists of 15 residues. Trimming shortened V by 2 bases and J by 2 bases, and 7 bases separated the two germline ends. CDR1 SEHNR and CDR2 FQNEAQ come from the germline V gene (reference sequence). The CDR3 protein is CASSLIGPGANVLTF. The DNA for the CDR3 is TGTGCCAGCAGCTTAATTGGGCCTGGGGCCAACGTCCTGACTTTC.

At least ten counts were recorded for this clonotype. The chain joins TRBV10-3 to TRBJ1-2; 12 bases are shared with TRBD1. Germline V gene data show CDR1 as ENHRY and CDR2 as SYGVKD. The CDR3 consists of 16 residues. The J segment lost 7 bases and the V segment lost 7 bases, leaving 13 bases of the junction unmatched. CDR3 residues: CAIMVVGTGGKAGYTF. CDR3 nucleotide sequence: TGTGCCATCATGGTAGTAGGGACAGGGGGCAAGGCTGGCTACACCTTC.

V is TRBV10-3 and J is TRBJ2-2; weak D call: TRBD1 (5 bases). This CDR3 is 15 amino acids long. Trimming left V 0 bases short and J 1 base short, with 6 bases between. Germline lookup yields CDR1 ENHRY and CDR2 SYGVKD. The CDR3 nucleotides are TGTGCCATCAGTGAGTCAAGGGGGAACACCGGGGAGCTGTTTTTT. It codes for CAISESRGNTGELFF.

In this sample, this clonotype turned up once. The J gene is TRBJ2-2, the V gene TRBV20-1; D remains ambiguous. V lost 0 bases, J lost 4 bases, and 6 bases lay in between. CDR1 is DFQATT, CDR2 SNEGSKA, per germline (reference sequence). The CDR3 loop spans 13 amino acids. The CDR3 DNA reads TGCAGTGCTAGAGACTTCGGCACCGGGGAGCTGTTTTTT. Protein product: CSARDFGTGELFF.

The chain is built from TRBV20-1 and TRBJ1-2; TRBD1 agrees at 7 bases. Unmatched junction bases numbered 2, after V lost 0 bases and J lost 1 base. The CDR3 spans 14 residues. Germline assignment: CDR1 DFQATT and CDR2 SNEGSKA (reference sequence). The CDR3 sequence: CSAREGGRNYGYTF. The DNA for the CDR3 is TGCAGTGCTAGAGAAGGGGGCCGTAACTATGGCTACACCTTC.

The CDR3 nucleotides read TGTGCCAGCAGCGTAGCAGGGGGGGGGGAGCTGTTTTTT. It encodes CASSVAGGGELFF. V usage is TRBV9 and J usage is TRBJ2-2; possibly TRBD1 for D (7 bases). Germline CDR1 is SGDLS and CDR2 is YYNGEE. This CDR3 spans 13 amino acids. V lost 0 bases, J lost 8 bases, and 8 bases lay in between. The whole variable domain, remainder taken from reference TRBV9 and TRBJ2-2, is DSGVTQTPKHLITATGQRVTLRCSPRSGDLSVYWYQQSLDQGLQFLIQYYNGEERAKGNILERFSAQQFPDLHSELNLSSLELGDSALYFCASSVAGGGELFFGEGSRLTVL.

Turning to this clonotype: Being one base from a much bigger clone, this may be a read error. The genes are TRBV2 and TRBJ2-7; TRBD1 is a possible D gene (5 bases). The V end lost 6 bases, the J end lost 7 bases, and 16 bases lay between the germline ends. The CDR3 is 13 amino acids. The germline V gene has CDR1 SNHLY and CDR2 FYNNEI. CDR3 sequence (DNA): TGTGCCAGCAGCAAGACAGAAGTGCGGGAGCAGTACTTC. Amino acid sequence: CASSKTEVREQYF.